This T cell receptor beta chain was obtained from a study of PD-L1 blockade in urothelial cancer. The time point denotes: peripheral blood 6 weeks after treatment start. Germline V gene sequence: CDR1 SGHRS, CDR2 YFSETQ. V gave up 3 bases and J gave up 1 base; unmatched junction bases: 1. The CDR3 is 13 amino acids. Using immunoSEQ multiplex PCR, the repertoire was profiled, and TCRdb retains in-frame clones only, with some absent. The sample includes under 85,000 clones, 80% to 95% of them seen just once. This clone was found a few times. This sequence joins TRBV5-1 and TRBJ2-7; TRBD1 aligns across 7 bases. The receptor comes from an elderly woman with urothelial cancer. The sequences come from PBMCs, collected around atezolizumab (anti-PD-L1) treatment. This chain's CDR3 is CASSWTGSYEQYF. The CDR3 coding sequence is TGCGCCAGCAGCTGGACAGGTTCCTACGAGCAGTACTTC.